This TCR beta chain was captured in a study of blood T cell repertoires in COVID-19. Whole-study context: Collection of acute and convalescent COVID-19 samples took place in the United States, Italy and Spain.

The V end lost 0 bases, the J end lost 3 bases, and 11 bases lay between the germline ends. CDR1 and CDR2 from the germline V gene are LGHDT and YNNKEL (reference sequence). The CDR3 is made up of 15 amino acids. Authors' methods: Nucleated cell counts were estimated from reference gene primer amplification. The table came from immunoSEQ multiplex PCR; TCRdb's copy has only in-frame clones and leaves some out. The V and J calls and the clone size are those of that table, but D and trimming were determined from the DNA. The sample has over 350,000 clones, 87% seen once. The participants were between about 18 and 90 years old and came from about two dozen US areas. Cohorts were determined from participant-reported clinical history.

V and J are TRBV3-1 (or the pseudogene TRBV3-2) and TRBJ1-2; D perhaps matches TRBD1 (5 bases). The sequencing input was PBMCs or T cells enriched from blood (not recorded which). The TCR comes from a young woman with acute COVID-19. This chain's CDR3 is CASSQDGGTHYGYTF. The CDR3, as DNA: TGTGCCAGCAGCCAAGATGGCGGGACTCACTATGGCTACACCTTC.